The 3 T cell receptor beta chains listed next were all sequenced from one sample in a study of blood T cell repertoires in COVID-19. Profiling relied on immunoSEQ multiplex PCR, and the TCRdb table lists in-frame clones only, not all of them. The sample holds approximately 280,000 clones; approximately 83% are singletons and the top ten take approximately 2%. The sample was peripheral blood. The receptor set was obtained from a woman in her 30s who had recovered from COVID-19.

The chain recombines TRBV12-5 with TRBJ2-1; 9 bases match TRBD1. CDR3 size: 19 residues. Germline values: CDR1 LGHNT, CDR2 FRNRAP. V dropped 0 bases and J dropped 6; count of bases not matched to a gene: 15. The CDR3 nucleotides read TGTGCTAGTGGTTTGGTACTGGGTTTGATGGACAGGGGACTCAATGAGCAGTTCTTC. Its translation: CASGLVLGLMDRGLNEQFF.

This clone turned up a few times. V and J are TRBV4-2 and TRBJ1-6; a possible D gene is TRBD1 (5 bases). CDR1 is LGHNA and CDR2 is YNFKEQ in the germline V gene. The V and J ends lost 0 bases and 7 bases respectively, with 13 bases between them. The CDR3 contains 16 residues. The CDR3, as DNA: TGTGCCAGCAGCCAAGATGATGGTGGGGGGAATTCACCCCTCCACTTT. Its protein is CASSQDDGGGNSPLHF.

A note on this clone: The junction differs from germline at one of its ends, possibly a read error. The CDR3 nucleotides read TGTGCCACCAGCAGAGGGCAGGTGGGGGGGGCCTTAATTTTT. This translates into CATSRGQVGGALIF. The V and J genes are TRBV15 and TRBJ1-1; D may be TRBD1 (6 bases). The CDR3 runs 14 residues. Germline V gives CDR1 LNHNV, CDR2 YYDKDF (reference sequence). The full variable domain, in which reference TRBV15 and TRBJ1-1 provide the parts outside the CDR3, is DAMVIQNPRYQVTQFGKPVTLSCSQTLNHNVMYWYQQKSSQAPKLLFHYYDKDFNNEADTPDNFQSRRPNTSFCFLDIRSPGLGDTAMYLCATSRGQVGGALIFGQGTRLTVV.